This T cell receptor (beta chain) stems from a study of T-cell reconstitution after alpha-beta-depleted transplantation in children. Germline V gene lookup returns CDR1 DFQATT and CDR2 SNEGSKA (reference sequence). The CDR3 is made up of 11 amino acids. Preparation of the TCRbeta library was carried out with unique molecular identifiers. From the PCR reads, TCRdb called clonotypes with MiXCR, one entry per CDR3 protein. The profile shows hundreds of thousands of distinct CDR3 sequences, about 33% of them singletons. V gene TRBV20-1 combines with J gene TRBJ2-7, with D perhaps TRBD2 (5 bases). This receptor was obtained from a human donor who donated a stem cell graft to a child with aplastic anemia. The sample was PBMCs from the stem cell graft donor, taken from the stem cell graft. In DNA, the CDR3 is TGCAGGCCGGGGAGCTCCTACGAGCAGTACTTC. It codes for CRPGSSYEQYF.